This T cell receptor (beta chain) was found in a study of early T cells in non-severe SARS-CoV-2 infection. General study results and limits: Matching with VDJdb favored anti-spike CD8 responses (missing private and CD4 specificities).

This clonotype was detected only a few times. Its antigen is still unknown. Germline CDR1 reads SGHRS; CDR2 reads YFSETQ. The V end lost 0 bases, the J end lost 0 bases, and 10 bases lay between the germline ends. This CDR3 region has 16 residues. Each CDR3 protein is one row after TCRdb ran MiXCR on the 5' RACE reads. The sample includes about 40,000 distinct CDR3 sequences, 5% to 6.5% of them seen just once. This clonotype was sampled from an adult who was a healthcare worker with PCR-confirmed SARS-CoV-2 infection or an uninfected control (not recorded which). Sequencing input: whole blood. The chain joins TRBV5-1 to TRBJ2-1, with D possibly matching TRBD2 (5 bases). The CDR3 sequence is CASSLGAGGSYNEQFF. The DNA for the CDR3 is TGCGCCAGCAGCTTGGGCGCCGGAGGCTCCTACAATGAGCAGTTCTTC.